The source of this T cell receptor beta chain is a study of OX40 agonist ivuxolimab in advanced cancers. Study-wide context: The diagnoses of dose-escalation patients were hepatocellular carcinoma, melanoma, renal cell or head and neck cancer.

Per the germline V gene, CDR1 is SNHLY and CDR2 is FYNNEI. Trimming removed 6 bases at V and 5 bases at J, with 16 bases between. The CDR3 consists of 15 residues. Turning to this clone: What it recognizes is unknown.

Assay used: immunoSEQ multiplex PCR; TCRdb lists only in-frame clones, some missing. The data show 45,000 to 55,000 clones, 84% seen once. Notes on the study in general: Within 6 weeks, CD4+ and CD8+ blood T cells expanded clonally at 0.1 to 3.0 mg/kg.

The rearrangement links TRBV2 to TRBJ2-2; D may be TRBD1 (5 bases). The specimen comprised CD4+ or CD8+ T cells sorted from blood, sampled in a trial of the OX40 agonist ivuxolimab. The TCR originated in an adult with an advanced solid tumor such as melanoma, head and neck, liver or kidney cancer. CDR3 nucleotides: TGTGCCAGCAGACAAACCCAGGGTAGGACCGGGGAGCTGTTTTTT. It specifies CASRQTQGRTGELFF. Full variable domain (outside the CDR3, taken from reference TRBV2 and TRBJ2-2): EPEVTQTPSHQVTQMGQEVILRCVPISNHLYFYWYRQILGQKVEFLVSFYNNEISEKSEIFDDQFSVERPDGSNFTLKIRSTKLEDSAMYFCASRQTQGRTGELFFGEGSRLTVL.